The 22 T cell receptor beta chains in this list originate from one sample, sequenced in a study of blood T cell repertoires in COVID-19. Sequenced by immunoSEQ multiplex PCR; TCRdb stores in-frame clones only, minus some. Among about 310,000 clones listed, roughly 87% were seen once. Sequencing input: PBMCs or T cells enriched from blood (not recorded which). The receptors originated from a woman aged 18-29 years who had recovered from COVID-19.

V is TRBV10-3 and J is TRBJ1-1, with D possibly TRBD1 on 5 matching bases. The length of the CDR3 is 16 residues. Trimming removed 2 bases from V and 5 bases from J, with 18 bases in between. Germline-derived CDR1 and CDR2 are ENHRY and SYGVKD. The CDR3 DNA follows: TGTGCCATCAGTGAGACGGAGACGGGGGGTTTGACTGAAGCTTTCTTT. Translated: CAISETETGGLTEAFF.

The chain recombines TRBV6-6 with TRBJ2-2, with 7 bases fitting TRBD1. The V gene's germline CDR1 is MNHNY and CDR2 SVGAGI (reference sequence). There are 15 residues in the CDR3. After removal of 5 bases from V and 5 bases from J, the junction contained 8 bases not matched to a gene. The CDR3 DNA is TGTGCCAGCAGTGGCACAGGGGTAGGGACCGGGGAGCTGTTTTTT. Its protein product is CASSGTGVGTGELFF.

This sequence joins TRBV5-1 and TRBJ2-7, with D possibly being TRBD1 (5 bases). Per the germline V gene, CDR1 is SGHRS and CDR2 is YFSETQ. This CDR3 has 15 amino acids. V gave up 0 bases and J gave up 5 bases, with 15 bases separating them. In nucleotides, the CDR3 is TGCGCCAGCAGCTTGGATCAGGGAATAGTCCACGAGCAGTACTTC. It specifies CASSLDQGIVHEQYF.

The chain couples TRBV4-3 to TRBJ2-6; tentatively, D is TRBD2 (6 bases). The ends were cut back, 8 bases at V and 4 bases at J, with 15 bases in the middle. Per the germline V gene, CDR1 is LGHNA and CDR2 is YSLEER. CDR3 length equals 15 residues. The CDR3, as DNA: TGCGCCAGCGGGTTCGGAGGGTCAGGGGCCAACGTCCTGACTTTC. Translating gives CASGFGGSGANVLTF.

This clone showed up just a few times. In DNA form, the CDR3 reads TGTGCCAGCAGCCAAGACGGGACTAGTATACCCTACGAGCAGTACTTC. This encodes CASSQDGTSIPYEQYF. The rearrangement joins TRBV14 to TRBJ2-7; 8 nucleotides match TRBD2. CDR1 SGHDN and CDR2 FVKESK come from the germline V gene. The V gene end was trimmed by 0 bases and the J gene end by 2 bases; junction bases not matched to a gene: 6. This CDR3 is 16 amino acids long.

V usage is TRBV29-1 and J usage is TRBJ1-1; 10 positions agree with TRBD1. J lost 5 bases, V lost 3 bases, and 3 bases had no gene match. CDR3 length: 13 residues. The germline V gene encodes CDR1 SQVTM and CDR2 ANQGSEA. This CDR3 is CSVETGGWTEAFF. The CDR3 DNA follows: TGCAGCGTTGAGACAGGGGGCTGGACTGAAGCTTTCTTT.

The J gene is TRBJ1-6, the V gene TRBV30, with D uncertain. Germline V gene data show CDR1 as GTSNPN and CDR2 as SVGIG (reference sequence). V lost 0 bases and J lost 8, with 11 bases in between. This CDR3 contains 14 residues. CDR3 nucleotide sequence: TGTGCCTGGAGTGTCCTTTACCTAGATTCACCCCTCCACTTT. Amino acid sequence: CAWSVLYLDSPLHF.

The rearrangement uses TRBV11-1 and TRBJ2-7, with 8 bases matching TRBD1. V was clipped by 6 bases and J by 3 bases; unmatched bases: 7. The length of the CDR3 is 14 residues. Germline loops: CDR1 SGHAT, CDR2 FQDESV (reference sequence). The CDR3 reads CASSRGQVIYEQYF. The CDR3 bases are TGTGCCAGCAGTCGGGGACAGGTAATCTACGAGCAGTACTTC.

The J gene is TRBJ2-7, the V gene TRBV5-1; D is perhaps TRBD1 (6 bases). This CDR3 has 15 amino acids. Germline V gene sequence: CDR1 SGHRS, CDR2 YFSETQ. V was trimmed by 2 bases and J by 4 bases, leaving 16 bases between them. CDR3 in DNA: TGCGCCAGCAGCTTCACCGGGACAACCGTTTACGAGCAGTACTTC. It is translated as CASSFTGTTVYEQYF.

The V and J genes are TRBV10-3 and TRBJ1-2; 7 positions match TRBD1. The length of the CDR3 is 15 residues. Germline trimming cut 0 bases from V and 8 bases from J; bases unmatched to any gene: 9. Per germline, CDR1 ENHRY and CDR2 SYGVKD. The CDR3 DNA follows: TGTGCCATCAGTGAGTCGGAGGGACAGATAGAGGGCTACACCTTC. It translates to CAISESEGQIEGYTF.

This CDR3 is CAWTGTTNEKLFF. The CDR3, as DNA: TGTGCCTGGACAGGTACAACTAATGAAAAACTGTTTTTT. This chain connects TRBV30 to TRBJ1-4; D is undetermined. The CDR3 runs to 13 residues. Germline assignment: CDR1 GTSNPN and CDR2 SVGIG (reference sequence). The V and J ends lost 4 bases and 0 bases respectively, with 6 bases between them. The whole variable domain, remainder taken from reference TRBV30 and TRBJ1-4, is SQTIHQWPATLVQPVGSPLSLECTVEGTSNPNLYWYRQAAGRGLQLLFYSVGIGQISSEVPQNLSASRPQDRQFILSSKKLLLSDSGFYLCAWTGTTNEKLFFGSGTQLSVL.

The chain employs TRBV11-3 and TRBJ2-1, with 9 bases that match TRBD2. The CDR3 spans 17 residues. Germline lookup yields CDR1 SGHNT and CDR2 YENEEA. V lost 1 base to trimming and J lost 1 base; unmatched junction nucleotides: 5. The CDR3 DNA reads TGTGCCAGCAGCTTAGTAGCGGGAGTGGCATCCTACAATGAGCAGTTCTTC. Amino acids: CASSLVAGVASYNEQFF.

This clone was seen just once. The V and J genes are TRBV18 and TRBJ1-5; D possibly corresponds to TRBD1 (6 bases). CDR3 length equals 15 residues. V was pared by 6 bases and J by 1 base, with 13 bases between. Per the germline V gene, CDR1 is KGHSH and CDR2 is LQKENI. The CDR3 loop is CASSITGSSNQPQHF. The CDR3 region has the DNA TGTGCCAGCTCCATAACAGGGAGCAGCAATCAGCCCCAGCATTTT.

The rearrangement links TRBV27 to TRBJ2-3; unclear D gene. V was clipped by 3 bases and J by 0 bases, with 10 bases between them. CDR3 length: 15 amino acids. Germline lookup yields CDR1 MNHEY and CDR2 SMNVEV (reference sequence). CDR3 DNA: TGTGCCAGCAGTTTTTCCGTAGAAAGCACAGATACGCAGTATTTT. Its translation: CASSFSVESTDTQYF.

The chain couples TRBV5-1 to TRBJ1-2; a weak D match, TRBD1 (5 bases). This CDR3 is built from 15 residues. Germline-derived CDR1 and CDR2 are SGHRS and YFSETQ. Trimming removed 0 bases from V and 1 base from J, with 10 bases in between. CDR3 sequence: CASSLAIGGNYGYTF. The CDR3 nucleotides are TGCGCCAGCAGCTTGGCCATCGGGGGTAACTATGGCTACACCTTC. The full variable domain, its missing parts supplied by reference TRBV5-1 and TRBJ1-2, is KAGVTQTPRYLIKTRGQQVTLSCSPISGHRSVSWYQQTPGQGLQFLFEYFSETQRNKGNFPGRFSGRQFSNSRSEMNVSTLELGDSALYLCASSLAIGGNYGYTFGSGTRLTVV.

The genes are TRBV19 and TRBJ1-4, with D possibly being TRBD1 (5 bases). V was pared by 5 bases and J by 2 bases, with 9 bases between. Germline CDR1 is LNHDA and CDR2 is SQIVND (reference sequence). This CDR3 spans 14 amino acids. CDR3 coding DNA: TGTGCCAGTAGTCGCGGGGCGACTAATGAAAAACTGTTTTTT. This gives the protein CASSRGATNEKLFF.

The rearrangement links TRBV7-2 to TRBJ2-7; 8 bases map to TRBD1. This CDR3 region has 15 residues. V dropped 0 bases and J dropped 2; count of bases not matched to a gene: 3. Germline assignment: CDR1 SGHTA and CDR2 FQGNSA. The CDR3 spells CASSLATGDTYEQYF. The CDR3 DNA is TGTGCCAGCAGCTTAGCGACAGGGGACACCTACGAGCAGTACTTC.

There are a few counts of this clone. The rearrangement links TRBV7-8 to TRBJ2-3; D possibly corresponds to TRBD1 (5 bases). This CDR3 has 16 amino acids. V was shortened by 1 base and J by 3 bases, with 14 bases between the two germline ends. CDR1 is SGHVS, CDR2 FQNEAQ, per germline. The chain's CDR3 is CASSLELRVLTDTQYF. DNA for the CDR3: TGTGCCAGCAGCTTAGAACTCAGGGTTTTGACAGATACGCAGTATTTT.

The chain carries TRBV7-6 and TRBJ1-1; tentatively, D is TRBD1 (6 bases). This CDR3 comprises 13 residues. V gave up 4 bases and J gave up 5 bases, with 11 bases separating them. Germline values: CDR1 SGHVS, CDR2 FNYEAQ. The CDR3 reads CASSYRDTTEAFF. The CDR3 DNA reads TGTGCCAGCAGCTACAGGGATACTACTGAAGCTTTCTTT.

The CDR3 DNA reads TGTGCCAGCGAAGACAGGGGGCTCTATGGCTACACCTTC. Its translation is CASEDRGLYGYTF. The chain employs TRBV7-9 and TRBJ1-2, with 10 bases aligning to TRBD1. The ends lost 8 bases at V and 4 bases at J; junction bases unmatched: 4. The germline V gene encodes CDR1 SEHNR and CDR2 FQNEAQ (reference sequence). The CDR3 is 13 residues long.

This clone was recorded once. The CDR3 nucleotides are TGCGCCAGCAGCCAAGAGACTCCCTCGGGGAATTCACCCCTCCACTTT. This gives the protein CASSQETPSGNSPLHF. J is TRBJ1-6 and V is TRBV4-1; D is uncertain. The germline V gene has CDR1 MGHRA and CDR2 YSYEKL. The CDR3 totals 16 residues. Trimming shortened V by 0 bases and J by 7 bases, and 13 bases separated the two germline ends.

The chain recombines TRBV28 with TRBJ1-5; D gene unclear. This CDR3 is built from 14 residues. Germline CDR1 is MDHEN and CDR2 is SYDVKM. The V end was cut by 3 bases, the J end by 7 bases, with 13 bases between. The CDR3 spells CASSFDPTGQPQHF. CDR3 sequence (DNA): TGTGCCAGCAGTTTTGACCCCACGGGGCAGCCCCAGCATTTT.